Shown below are 13 T cell receptor beta chains from a single sample sequenced in a study of T cell changes during pregnancy in multiple sclerosis. Method: immunoSEQ multiplex PCR; TCRdb's copy keeps in-frame clones and lacks some. The table includes approximately 38,000 clones, 91% detected once. Sequencing was performed on CD8+ T cells from peripheral blood mononuclear cells, taken in the second trimester of pregnancy. These receptors were taken from a female donor with multiple sclerosis, enrolled in a pregnancy study.

The chain recombines TRBV9 with TRBJ1-2; D is unclear. This CDR3 spans 14 amino acids. Germline loops: CDR1 SGDLS, CDR2 YYNGEE. V was trimmed by 5 bases and J by 4 bases, leaving 15 bases between them. The CDR3 DNA sequence: TGTGCCAGCAGTTCCTCTTGGCCATCCTATGGCTACACCTTC. Protein sequence: CASSSSWPSYGYTF. The full variable domain, completed using reference TRBV9 and TRBJ1-2, is DSGVTQTPKHLITATGQRVTLRCSPRSGDLSVYWYQQSLDQGLQFLIQYYNGEERAKGNILERFSAQQFPDLHSELNLSSLELGDSALYFCASSSSWPSYGYTFGSGTRLTVV.

The chain joins TRBV2 to TRBJ2-1; D perhaps matches TRBD2 (6 bases). Germline V lookup: CDR1 SNHLY, CDR2 FYNNEI. The CDR3 spans 13 residues. The ends were cut back, 8 bases at V and 7 bases at J, with 15 bases in the middle. This chain's CDR3 is CASPGSGGNEQFF. The CDR3 DNA follows: TGTGCCAGCCCCGGGAGCGGCGGGAATGAGCAGTTCTTC.

In its sample, this clone was seen once. In nucleotides, the CDR3 is TGTGCCAGCAGTTTACTCGTGCGTGGGCCCCAGCATTTT. Its protein is CASSLLVRGPQHF. The gene calls are TRBV27 and TRBJ1-5; D unresolved. The ends were cut back, 2 bases at V and 9 bases at J, with 11 bases in the middle. The germline V gene encodes CDR1 MNHEY and CDR2 SMNVEV (reference sequence). The CDR3 is 13 amino acids.

This clone was seen just once. This chain connects TRBV30 to TRBJ2-2; a weak D match, TRBD2 (7 bases). Germline CDR1 and CDR2: GTSNPN and SVGIG (reference sequence). The CDR3 consists of 16 residues. Deletions cut 2 bases from V and 4 bases from J, with 17 bases between. The CDR3 loop reads CAWSPPGAGVTGELFF. The CDR3 nucleotides are TGTGCCTGGAGTCCCCCGGGGGCGGGGGTCACCGGGGAGCTGTTTTTT.

The CDR3 is CAWSFTGSLYAFF. DNA of the CDR3: TGTGCCTGGAGTTTCACAGGGTCCCTTTACGCTTTCTTT. This chain joins TRBV30 and TRBJ1-1, with D maybe TRBD1 (6 bases). Trimming shortened V by 2 bases and J by 11 bases, and 18 bases separated the two germline ends. CDR1 is GTSNPN, CDR2 SVGIG, per germline (reference sequence). The CDR3 sequence is 13 residues long.

The chain uses TRBV2 and TRBJ1-2; the match to TRBD1 covers 8 bases. The J segment lost 3 bases and the V segment lost 9 bases, leaving 6 bases of the junction unmatched. From germline, CDR1 is SNHLY and CDR2 FYNNEI. The length of the CDR3 is 13 residues. CDR3 DNA: TGTGCCAGGGAGGCGGACAGGGACTATGGCTACACCTTC. It translates to CAREADRDYGYTF.

This sequence joins TRBV27 and TRBJ1-2, with TRBD1 matching 12 bases. The trim removed 5 bases at V and 4 bases at J, leaving 8 bases unmatched. CDR3 length: 16 residues. Germline-derived CDR1 and CDR2 are MNHEY and SMNVEV (reference sequence). The CDR3 bases are TGTGCCAGCAGTCCCCTGGGACAGGGGGCCATCTATGGCTACACCTTC. Its translation is CASSPLGQGAIYGYTF.

This clone came up once. J is TRBJ2-3 and V is TRBV7-3; 11 bases align to TRBD2. This CDR3 is 15 amino acids long. CDR1 SGHTA and CDR2 FQGTGA come from the germline V gene. V shed 3 bases and J 6 bases; nucleotides not matched to a gene: 5. CDR3 DNA: TGTGCCAGCAGCTTGACTAGCGGGGTTTGGGATACGCAGTATTTT. As protein: CASSLTSGVWDTQYF.

Only a few counts were recorded for this clone. The CDR3: CASSGGSGYEQFF. The CDR3 DNA reads TGTGCCAGCAGCGGAGGGTCGGGCTATGAGCAGTTCTTC. This chain uses TRBV7-9 with TRBJ2-1; D may be TRBD2 (6 bases). CDR1 is SEHNR and CDR2 is FQNEAQ in the germline V gene (reference sequence). V shed 5 bases and J shed 8 bases, with 13 bases lying between them. The CDR3 runs to 13 residues.

The CDR3 DNA follows: TGCGCCAGCAGCTTTTCCAGCGGGAGTGAGCAGTACTTC. Translated, it gives CASSFSSGSEQYF. The rearrangement links TRBV5-1 to TRBJ2-7, with TRBD2 identical over 8 bases. The CDR3 contains 13 residues. Germline lookup yields CDR1 SGHRS and CDR2 YFSETQ. Germline trimming cut 2 bases from V and 7 bases from J; bases unmatched to any gene: 5.

This chain's CDR3 is CASSSTYEQYF. Written as DNA, the CDR3 is TGTGCCAGCAGCTCCACCTACGAGCAGTACTTC. J is TRBJ2-7 and V is TRBV7-9; D unresolved. The CDR3 consists of 11 residues. V lost 4 bases, J lost 2 bases, and 3 bases lay in between. Germline V lookup: CDR1 SEHNR, CDR2 FQNEAQ (reference sequence). The full variable domain, rest sourced from reference TRBV7-9 and TRBJ2-7, is DTGVSQNPRHKITKRGQNVTFRCDPISEHNRLYWYRQTLGQGPEFLTYFQNEAQLEKSRLLSDRFSAERPKGSFSTLEIQRTEQGDSAMYLCASSSTYEQYFGPGTRLTVT.

The chain recombines TRBV19 with TRBJ2-7; TRBD2 is a possible D gene (6 bases). The CDR3 is made up of 15 amino acids. Trimming took off 0 bases at V and 6 bases at J, with 15 bases between the two ends. Germline lookup yields CDR1 LNHDA and CDR2 SQIVND (reference sequence). CDR3 sequence (DNA): TGTGCCAGTAGTATAGACGGGGGAGACGTACCCGAGCAGTACTTC. Its translation: CASSIDGGDVPEQYF.

The V call is TRBV7-9, the J call TRBJ2-1; D gene unclear. V lost 2 bases and J 8 bases, leaving 7 bases between the germline ends. The CDR3 is 12 residues long. Germline CDR1 reads SEHNR; CDR2 reads FQNEAQ (reference sequence). The DNA of the CDR3 is TGTGCCAGCAGCTTAATAGGAGATGAGCAGTTCTTC. Encoded protein: CASSLIGDEQFF.